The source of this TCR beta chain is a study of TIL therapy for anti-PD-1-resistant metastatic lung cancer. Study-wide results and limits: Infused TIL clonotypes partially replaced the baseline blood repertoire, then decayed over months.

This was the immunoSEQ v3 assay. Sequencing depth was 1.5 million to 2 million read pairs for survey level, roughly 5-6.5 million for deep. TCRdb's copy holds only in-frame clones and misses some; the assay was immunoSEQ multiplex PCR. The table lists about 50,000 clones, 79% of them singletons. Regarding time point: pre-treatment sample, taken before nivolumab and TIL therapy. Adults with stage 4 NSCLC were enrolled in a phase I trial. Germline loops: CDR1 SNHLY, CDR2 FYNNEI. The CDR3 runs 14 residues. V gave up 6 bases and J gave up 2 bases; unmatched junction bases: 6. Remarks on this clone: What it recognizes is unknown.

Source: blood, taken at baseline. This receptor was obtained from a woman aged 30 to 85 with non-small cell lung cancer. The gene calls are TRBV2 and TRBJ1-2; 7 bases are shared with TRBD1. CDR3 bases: TGTGCCAGCAGGCTGGACAGGCTAAACTATGGCTACACCTTC. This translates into CASRLDRLNYGYTF.